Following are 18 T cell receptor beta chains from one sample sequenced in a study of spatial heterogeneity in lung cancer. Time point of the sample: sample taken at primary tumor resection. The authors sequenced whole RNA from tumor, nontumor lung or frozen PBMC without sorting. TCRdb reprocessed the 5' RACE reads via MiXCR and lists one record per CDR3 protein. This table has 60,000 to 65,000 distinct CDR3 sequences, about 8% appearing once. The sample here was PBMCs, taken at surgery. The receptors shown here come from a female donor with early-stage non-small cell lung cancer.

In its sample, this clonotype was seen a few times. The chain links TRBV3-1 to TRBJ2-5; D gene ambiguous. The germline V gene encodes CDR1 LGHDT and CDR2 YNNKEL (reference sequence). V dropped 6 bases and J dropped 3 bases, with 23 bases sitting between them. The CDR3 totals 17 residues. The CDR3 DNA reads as TGTGCCAGCAGTCATCGCCTTTTTGGGATGGGGAAAGAGACCCAGTACTTC. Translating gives CASSHRLFGMGKETQYF.

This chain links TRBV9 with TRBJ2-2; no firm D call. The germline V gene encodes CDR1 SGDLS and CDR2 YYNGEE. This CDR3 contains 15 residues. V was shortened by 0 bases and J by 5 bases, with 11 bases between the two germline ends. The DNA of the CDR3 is TGTGCCAGCAGCGTAGCTAACAGACCGACCGGGGAGCTGTTTTTT. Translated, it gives CASSVANRPTGELFF.

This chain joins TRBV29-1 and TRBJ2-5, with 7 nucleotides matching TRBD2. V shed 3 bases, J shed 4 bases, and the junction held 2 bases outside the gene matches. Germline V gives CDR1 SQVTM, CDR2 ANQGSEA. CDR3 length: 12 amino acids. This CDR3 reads CSVEGEGETQYF. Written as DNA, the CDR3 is TGCAGCGTTGAGGGGGAGGGAGAGACCCAGTACTTC.

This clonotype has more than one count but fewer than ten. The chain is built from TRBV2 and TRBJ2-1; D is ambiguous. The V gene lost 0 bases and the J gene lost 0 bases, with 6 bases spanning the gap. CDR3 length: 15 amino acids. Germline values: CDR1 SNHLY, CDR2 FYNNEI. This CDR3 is CASSEAISSYNEQFF. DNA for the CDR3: TGTGCCAGCAGTGAAGCGATTAGCTCCTACAATGAGCAGTTCTTC.

In DNA, the CDR3 is TGTGCCAGCAGCTTAGATAATTTGGTGCGGGAAACCGGGGAGCTGTTTTTT. Amino acid sequence: CASSLDNLVRETGELFF. The chain employs TRBV7-3 and TRBJ2-2, with a weak D call TRBD2 (6 bases). The V end was cut by 2 bases, the J end by 5 bases, with 18 bases between. The germline gives CDR1 SGHTA, CDR2 FQGTGA. The CDR3 spans 17 residues.

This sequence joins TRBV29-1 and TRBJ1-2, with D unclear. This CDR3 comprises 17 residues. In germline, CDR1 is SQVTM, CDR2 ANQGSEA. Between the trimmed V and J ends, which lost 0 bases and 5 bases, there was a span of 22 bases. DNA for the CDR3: TGCAGCGTTGAAGATTCCACCCCGGGAGGATCCGCGTATGGCTACACCTTC. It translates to CSVEDSTPGGSAYGYTF.

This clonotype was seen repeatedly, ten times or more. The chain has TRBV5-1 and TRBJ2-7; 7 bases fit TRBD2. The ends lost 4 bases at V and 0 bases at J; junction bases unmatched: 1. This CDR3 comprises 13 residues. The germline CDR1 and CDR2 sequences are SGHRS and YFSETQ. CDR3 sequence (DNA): TGCGCCAGCAGCCCGGGGGGCTCCTACGAGCAGTACTTC. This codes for CASSPGGSYEQYF.

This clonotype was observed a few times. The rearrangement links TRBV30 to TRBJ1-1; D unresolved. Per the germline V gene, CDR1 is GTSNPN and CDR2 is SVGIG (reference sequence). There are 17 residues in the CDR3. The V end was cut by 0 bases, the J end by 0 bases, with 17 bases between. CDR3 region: CAWSVTDSGFLNTEAFF. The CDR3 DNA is TGTGCCTGGAGTGTAACGGATTCAGGTTTTTTGAACACTGAAGCTTTCTTT.

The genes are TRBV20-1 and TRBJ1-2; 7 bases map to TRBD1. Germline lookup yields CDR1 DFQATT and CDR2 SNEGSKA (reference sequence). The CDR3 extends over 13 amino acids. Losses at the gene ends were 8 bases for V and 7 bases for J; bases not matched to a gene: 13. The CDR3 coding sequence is TGCAGTTTTGCTGAGAACAGGGGCACTGGCTACACCTTC. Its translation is CSFAENRGTGYTF.

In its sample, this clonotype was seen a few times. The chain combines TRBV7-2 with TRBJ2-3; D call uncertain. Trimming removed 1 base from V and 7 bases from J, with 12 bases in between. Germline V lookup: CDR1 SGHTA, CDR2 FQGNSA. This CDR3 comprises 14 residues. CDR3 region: CASSLVPPTNTQYF. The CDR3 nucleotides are TGTGCCAGCAGCTTAGTGCCCCCGACGAATACGCAGTATTTT.

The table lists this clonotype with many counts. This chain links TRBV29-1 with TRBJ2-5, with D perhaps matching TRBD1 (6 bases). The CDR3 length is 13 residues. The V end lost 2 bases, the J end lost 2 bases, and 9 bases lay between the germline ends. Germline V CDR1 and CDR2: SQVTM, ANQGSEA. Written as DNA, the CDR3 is TGCAGCGTTGAATACAGGGCACAAGAGACCCAGTACTTC. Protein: CSVEYRAQETQYF. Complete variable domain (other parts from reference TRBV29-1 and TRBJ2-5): SAVISQKPSRDICQRGTSLTIQCQVDSQVTMMFWYRQQPGQSLTLIATANQGSEATYESGFVIDKFPISRPNLTFSTLTVSNMSPEDSSIYLCSVEYRAQETQYFGPGTRLLVL.

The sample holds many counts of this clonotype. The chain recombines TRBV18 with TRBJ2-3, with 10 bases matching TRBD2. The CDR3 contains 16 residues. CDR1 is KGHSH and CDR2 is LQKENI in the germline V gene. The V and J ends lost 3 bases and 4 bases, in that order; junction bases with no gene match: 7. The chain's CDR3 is CASSPYSGRAADTQYF. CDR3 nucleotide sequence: TGTGCCAGCTCACCCTACAGCGGGAGGGCCGCAGATACGCAGTATTTT.

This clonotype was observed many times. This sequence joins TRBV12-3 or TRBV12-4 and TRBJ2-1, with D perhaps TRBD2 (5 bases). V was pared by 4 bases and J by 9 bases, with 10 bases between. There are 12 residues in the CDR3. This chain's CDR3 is CASSSLAGEQFF. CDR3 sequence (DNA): TGTGCCAGCAGTTCTCTAGCTGGTGAGCAGTTCTTC.

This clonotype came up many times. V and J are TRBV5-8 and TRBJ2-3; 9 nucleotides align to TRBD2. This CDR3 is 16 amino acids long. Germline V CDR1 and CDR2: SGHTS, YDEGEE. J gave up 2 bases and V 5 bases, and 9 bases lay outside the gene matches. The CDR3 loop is CASSSGTSRSTDTQYF. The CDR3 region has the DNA TGTGCCAGCAGTTCCGGGACTAGCCGTTCCACAGATACGCAGTATTTT.

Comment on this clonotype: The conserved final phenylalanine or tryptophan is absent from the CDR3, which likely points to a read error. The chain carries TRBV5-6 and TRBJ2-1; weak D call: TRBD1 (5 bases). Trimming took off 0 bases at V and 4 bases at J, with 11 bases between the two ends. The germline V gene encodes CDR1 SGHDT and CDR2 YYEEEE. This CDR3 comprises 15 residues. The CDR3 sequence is CASSLDGRVYNEQFL. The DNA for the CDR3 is TGTGCCAGCAGCTTGGACGGCAGGGTTTACAATGAGCAGTTCCTC.

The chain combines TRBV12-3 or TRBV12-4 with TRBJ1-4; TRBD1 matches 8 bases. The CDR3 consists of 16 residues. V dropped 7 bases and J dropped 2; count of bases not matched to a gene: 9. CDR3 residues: CASNNDRGGTNEKLFF. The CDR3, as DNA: TGTGCCAGCAACAATGACAGGGGAGGTACTAATGAAAAACTGTTTTTT.

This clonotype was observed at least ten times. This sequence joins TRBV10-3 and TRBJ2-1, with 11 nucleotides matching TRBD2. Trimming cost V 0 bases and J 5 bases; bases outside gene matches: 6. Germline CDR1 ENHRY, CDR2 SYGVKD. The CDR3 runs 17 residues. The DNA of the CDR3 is TGTGCCATCAGTGAGTCTGGGCTAGCGGGAGGTAACAATGAGCAGTTCTTC. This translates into CAISESGLAGGNNEQFF.

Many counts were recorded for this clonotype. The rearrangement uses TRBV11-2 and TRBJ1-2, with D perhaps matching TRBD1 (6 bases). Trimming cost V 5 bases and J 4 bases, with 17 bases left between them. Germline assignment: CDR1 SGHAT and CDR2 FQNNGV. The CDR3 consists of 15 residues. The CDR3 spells CASSVGRGYGYGYTF. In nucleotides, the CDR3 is TGTGCCAGCAGCGTCGGCAGGGGTTATGGCTATGGCTACACCTTC.